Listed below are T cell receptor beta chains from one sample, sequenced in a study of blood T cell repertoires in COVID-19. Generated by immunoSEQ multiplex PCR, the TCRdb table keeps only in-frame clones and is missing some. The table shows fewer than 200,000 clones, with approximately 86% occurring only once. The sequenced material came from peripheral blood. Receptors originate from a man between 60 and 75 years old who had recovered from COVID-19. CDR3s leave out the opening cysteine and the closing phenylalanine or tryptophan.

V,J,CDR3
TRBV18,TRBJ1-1,ASSQAGGNTEAF
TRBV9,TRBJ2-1,ASSVGSGAWRSEQF
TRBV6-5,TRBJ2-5,ASSYSDRQETQY
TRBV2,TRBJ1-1,ASSETGTGTSEAF
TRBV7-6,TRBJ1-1,ASSLSQGARKGNTEAF
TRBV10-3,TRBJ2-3,AISEGLEGIYTDTQY
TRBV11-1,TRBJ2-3,ASTAGNEDTQY
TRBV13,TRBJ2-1,ASSPLTSGANEQF
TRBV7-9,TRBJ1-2,ASSSVTAHYGYT
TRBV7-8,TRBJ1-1,ASSLDQTGNTEAF
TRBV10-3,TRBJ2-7,AISECLLRFRQGTYEQY
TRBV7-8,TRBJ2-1,ASSIQPGGTQF
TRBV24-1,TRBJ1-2,ATSQGSHGYT
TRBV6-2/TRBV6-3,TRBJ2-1,ASSYQYNEQF
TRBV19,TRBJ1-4,ASSPEGGWEKLF
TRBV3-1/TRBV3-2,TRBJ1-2,ASSLNGQGVSGYT
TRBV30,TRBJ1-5,AWSYRGNQPQH
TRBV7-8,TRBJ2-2,ASSLVTAGGPAGELF
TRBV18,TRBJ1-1,ASSTGEVTEAF
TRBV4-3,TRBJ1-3,ASRTSDPGQGAFGNTIY
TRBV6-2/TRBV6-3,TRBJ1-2,ASSRGDAGT
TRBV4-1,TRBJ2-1,ASSHLFGGPLSYNEQF
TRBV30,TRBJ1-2,AWSPGEPNYGYT
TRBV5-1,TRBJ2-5,ASSLGRRPSGNRGETQY
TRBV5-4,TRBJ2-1,ASSLGQGRSYNEQF
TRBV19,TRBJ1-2,ASAEGDNYGYT
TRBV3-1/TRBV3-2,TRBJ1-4,ASSQVFGDFNEKLF
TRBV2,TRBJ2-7,ASGDSGVREYEQY
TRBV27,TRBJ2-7,ASSSEGSGGPSYEQY
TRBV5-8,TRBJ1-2,ASSLSAWGDRVSPEGYT
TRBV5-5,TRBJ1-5,ASSLPGGGQPQH
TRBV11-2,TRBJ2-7,ASSLQGAEQY